What follows are 30 T cell receptor beta chains derived from one specimen sequenced in a study of brain T cells in children with intractable seizures. Time point denoted: blood from clinic visit 5 months post-surgery; TSC patient then seizure free. Clones were read by immunoSEQ multiplex PCR, and TCRdb kept only the in-frame ones, dropping some. The data show hundreds of thousands of clones, over 90% seen once. The sequences come from peripheral blood, collected more than 4 months after surgery. The receptors stem from a boy younger than two with tuberous sclerosis and intractable seizures.

The V call is TRBV4-2, the J call TRBJ2-7, with no clear D. The CDR3 has 15 residues. The V end was cut by 0 bases, the J end by 3 bases, with 12 bases between. Germline V lookup: CDR1 LGHNA, CDR2 YNFKEQ. The CDR3 region has the DNA TGTGCCAGCAGCCAAGATCGGACCGTTAACTACGAGCAGTACTTC. Amino acid sequence: CASSQDRTVNYEQYF.

This rearrangement joins TRBV7-8 to TRBJ1-4, with 8 nucleotides matching TRBD1. Germline values: CDR1 SGHVS, CDR2 FQNEAQ. V lost 2 bases and J lost 0; bases outside the gene matches: 5. CDR3 length: 17 amino acids. As DNA, the CDR3 is TGTGCCAGCAGCTTATCAAACAGGGGGACAACTAATGAAAAACTGTTTTTT. Encoded protein: CASSLSNRGTTNEKLFF.

The rearrangement joins TRBV10-3 to TRBJ1-1, with D hard to call. Trimming took 8 bases from V and 3 from J, leaving 31 bases between them. CDR3 length equals 19 residues. CDR1 is ENHRY, CDR2 SYGVKD, per germline. Here the CDR3 reads CAIGNSSAYSRRGDTEAFF. CDR3 DNA: TGTGCCATCGGCAACTCAAGCGCGTACAGCCGCCGCGGGGACACTGAAGCTTTCTTT.

This clone was recorded only once. The chain is built from TRBV7-3 and TRBJ2-1, with 9 bases fitting TRBD2. CDR1 is SGHTA and CDR2 is FQGTGA in the germline V gene. CDR3 length: 15 amino acids. V dropped 0 bases and J dropped 9; count of bases not matched to a gene: 6. The CDR3 protein is CASSLTAGGSSEQFF. DNA of the CDR3: TGTGCCAGCAGCTTAACAGCGGGGGGCTCAAGTGAGCAGTTCTTC.

V gene TRBV5-6 combines with J gene TRBJ1-2; 9 bases map to TRBD1. Looked up from germline, CDR1 is SGHDT and CDR2 is YYEEEE. V shed 4 bases, J shed 4 bases, and the junction held 11 bases outside the gene matches. The CDR3 has 16 residues. The CDR3 DNA follows: TGTGCCAGCAGCATTTACAACAGGGGGCTCGGCTATGGCTACACCTTC. Residues: CASSIYNRGLGYGYTF.

The gene calls are TRBV3-1 (or the pseudogene TRBV3-2) and TRBJ2-7, with 7 positions matching TRBD2. The germline CDR1 and CDR2 sequences are LGHDT and YNNKEL (reference sequence). The CDR3 is 11 amino acids. The J segment lost 9 bases and the V segment lost 1 base, leaving 0 bases of the junction unmatched. The CDR3 reads CASSQAGGQYF. CDR3 coding DNA: TGTGCCAGCAGCCAAGCGGGAGGGCAGTACTTC.

This chain links TRBV27 with TRBJ2-5; no clear D gene. The CDR3 consists of 14 residues. Between the trimmed V and J ends, which lost 7 bases and 5 bases, there was a span of 17 bases. Per the germline V gene, CDR1 is MNHEY and CDR2 is SMNVEV (reference sequence). CDR3 in amino acids: CASKDAHSVETQYF. As DNA, the CDR3 is TGTGCCAGCAAAGATGCTCACAGCGTCGAGACCCAGTACTTC.

The chain recombines TRBV27 with TRBJ1-2; weak D call: TRBD1 (6 bases). Germline V gene sequence: CDR1 MNHEY, CDR2 SMNVEV (reference sequence). This CDR3 contains 13 residues. V dropped 2 bases and J dropped 2 bases, with 6 bases sitting between them. This CDR3 reads CASSLDRNYGYTF. DNA of the CDR3: TGTGCCAGCAGTTTAGACAGGAACTATGGCTACACCTTC.

CDR3 sequence: CASSLQQPSSTGELFF. CDR3 coding DNA: TGTGCCAGCAGCTTACAGCAGCCCAGTAGCACCGGGGAGCTGTTTTTT. This rearrangement joins TRBV7-9 to TRBJ2-2, with D unresolved. The CDR3 runs to 16 residues. V lost 2 bases and J lost 4, with 14 bases in between. Per germline, CDR1 SEHNR and CDR2 FQNEAQ (reference sequence).

The chain joins TRBV3-1 (or the pseudogene TRBV3-2) to TRBJ1-3; D is unclear. Germline CDR1 reads LGHDT; CDR2 reads YNNKEL (reference sequence). V gave up 0 bases and J gave up 0 bases, with 3 bases separating them. This CDR3 is built from 14 residues. CDR3 nucleotide sequence: TGTGCCAGCAGCCAAGACAGCTCTGGAAACACCATATATTTT. Its protein is CASSQDSSGNTIYF.

The J gene is TRBJ2-2, the V gene TRBV11-3; TRBD1 aligns across 7 bases. The CDR3 is 14 residues long. V lost 5 bases and J lost 6; bases outside the gene matches: 6. Germline lookup yields CDR1 SGHNT and CDR2 YENEEA. The DNA for the CDR3 is TGTGCCAGCAGCAAGTATACAGGGGCCGGGGAGCTGTTTTTT. Amino acid sequence: CASSKYTGAGELFF.

V usage is TRBV25-1 and J usage is TRBJ2-7; D tentatively reads TRBD1 or TRBD2 (5 bases each). This CDR3 comprises 14 residues. Germline V gene data show CDR1 as MGHDK and CDR2 as SYGVNS. Between the trimmed V and J ends, which lost 0 bases and 4 bases, there was a span of 10 bases. Here the CDR3 DNA reads TGTGCCAGCAGTGAATACGAGGGGAGTTACGAGCAGTACTTC. Protein product: CASSEYEGSYEQYF.

The chain combines TRBV11-2 with TRBJ1-1; 9 bases are a match to TRBD1. After removal of 3 bases from V and 4 bases from J, the junction contained 9 bases not matched to a gene. The CDR3 covers 16 residues. The germline CDR1 and CDR2 sequences are SGHAT and FQNNGV. The chain's CDR3 is CASSFLTGGYTTEAFF. DNA for the CDR3: TGTGCCAGCAGCTTTCTAACAGGGGGCTATACCACTGAAGCTTTCTTT. The whole variable domain, remainder taken from reference TRBV11-2 and TRBJ1-1, is EAGVAQSPRYKIIEKRQSVAFWCNPISGHATLYWYQQILGQGPKLLIQFQNNGVVDDSQLPKDRFSAERLKGVDSTLKIQPAKLEDSAVYLCASSFLTGGYTTEAFFGQGTRLTVV.

The rearrangement links TRBV4-1 to TRBJ1-2; D may be TRBD1 (5 bases). Germline lookup yields CDR1 MGHRA and CDR2 YSYEKL. The CDR3 has 18 residues. Trimming took off 0 bases at V and 2 bases at J, with 19 bases between the two ends. The CDR3: CASSQDRFGTGSNYGYTF. DNA for the CDR3: TGCGCCAGCAGCCAAGATCGGTTTGGCACAGGATCAAACTATGGCTACACCTTC.

The rearrangement links TRBV19 to TRBJ2-7; 9 bases align to TRBD1. The CDR3 length is 16 residues. The ends lost 3 bases at V and 6 bases at J; junction bases unmatched: 12. CDR1 is LNHDA and CDR2 is SQIVND in the germline V gene (reference sequence). The CDR3 sequence is CASSMLLDRGFGEQYF. The CDR3 DNA reads TGTGCCAGTAGTATGCTTCTGGACAGGGGATTCGGCGAGCAGTACTTC.

This chain joins TRBV14 and TRBJ1-4; D uncertain. Germline loops: CDR1 SGHDN, CDR2 FVKESK. This CDR3 spans 15 amino acids. V lost 3 bases, J lost 6 bases, and 14 bases lay in between. CDR3 nucleotide sequence: TGTGCCAGCAGCCATTGCATCGGGGATGATGAAAAACTGTTTTTT. Its protein product is CASSHCIGDDEKLFF. The full variable domain, its missing parts supplied by reference TRBV14 and TRBJ1-4, is EAGVTQFPSHSVIEKGQTVTLRCDPISGHDNLYWYRRVMGKEIKFLLHFVKESKQDESGMPNNRFLAERTGGTYSTLKVQPAELEDSGVYFCASSHCIGDDEKLFFGSGTQLSVL.

The chain links TRBV14 to TRBJ1-6; 7 nucleotides line up with TRBD1. This CDR3 region has 16 residues. Germline-derived CDR1 and CDR2 are SGHDN and FVKESK. Trimming removed 2 bases from V and 4 bases from J; junction bases left unmatched: 5. The CDR3 protein is CASSQRTGGYNSPLHF. In DNA form, the CDR3 reads TGTGCCAGCAGCCAAAGGACAGGAGGATATAATTCACCCCTCCACTTT.

This rearrangement joins TRBV9 to TRBJ2-1; TRBD2 matches 8 bases. With 3 bases clipped from V and 0 bases from J, the junction kept 5 bases outside the gene matches. This CDR3 contains 16 residues. Germline CDR1 is SGDLS and CDR2 is YYNGEE. As DNA, the CDR3 is TGTGCCAGCAGCGCGGGGGGGCTAAGCTCCTACAATGAGCAGTTCTTC. This sequence encodes CASSAGGLSSYNEQFF.

Points on this clone: At the DNA level, this CDR3 is encoded by other sequences in the same sample as well. V gene TRBV24-1 combines with J gene TRBJ2-7, with 11 bases fitting TRBD1. Germline V gene data show CDR1 as KGHDR and CDR2 as SFDVKD. V dropped 4 bases and J dropped 3; count of bases not matched to a gene: 4. CDR3 length: 15 amino acids. Written as DNA, the CDR3 is TGTGCCACCAGTGACCCCGGGACAGGGGGCTACGAGCAGTACTTC. It is translated as CATSDPGTGGYEQYF.

The genes are TRBV19 and TRBJ1-2; a possible D gene is TRBD1 (6 bases). Trimming shortened V by 0 bases and J by 8 bases, and 10 bases separated the two germline ends. Germline V lookup: CDR1 LNHDA, CDR2 SQIVND (reference sequence). The CDR3 is 13 residues long. The chain's CDR3 is CASSIDGRGGYTF. In nucleotides, the CDR3 is TGTGCCAGTAGTATAGATGGCAGGGGAGGCTACACCTTC.

The chain combines TRBV7-9 with TRBJ2-7; 7 bases are a match to TRBD1. The V and J ends lost 1 base and 5 bases, in that order; junction bases with no gene match: 11. CDR3 size: 16 residues. The germline gives CDR1 SEHNR, CDR2 FQNEAQ (reference sequence). CDR3 in amino acids: CASSLVGPDRDDEQYF. CDR3 bases: TGTGCCAGCAGCTTAGTGGGTCCTGACAGGGACGACGAGCAGTACTTC.

V is TRBV19 and J is TRBJ1-6; D gene uncertain. Germline loops: CDR1 LNHDA, CDR2 SQIVND (reference sequence). Trimming removed 5 bases from V and 3 bases from J, with 8 bases in between. The CDR3 contains 14 residues. The chain's CDR3 is CASSFDNYNSPLHF. DNA of the CDR3: TGTGCCAGTAGTTTCGACAACTATAATTCACCCCTCCACTTT.

The rearrangement uses TRBV3-1 (or the pseudogene TRBV3-2) and TRBJ2-2; D is ambiguous. In germline, CDR1 is LGHDT, CDR2 YNNKEL (reference sequence). CDR3 size: 14 residues. V was cut by 6 bases and J by 0 bases, with 8 bases left in between. The CDR3 DNA reads as TGTGCCAGCAGTCGAGGCCCGAACACCGGGGAGCTGTTTTTT. Translation gives CASSRGPNTGELFF.

V is TRBV6-5 and J is TRBJ1-5, with 9 bases matching TRBD1. Per germline, CDR1 MNHEY and CDR2 SVGAGI. Trimming took 8 bases from V and 8 from J; bases not matched to a gene: 10. The CDR3 has 14 amino acids. CDR3 protein: CASRPGQGFEPQHF. CDR3 bases: TGTGCCAGCCGACCCGGACAGGGGTTTGAGCCCCAGCATTTT.

The chain combines TRBV7-9 with TRBJ2-1; the match to TRBD2 covers 11 bases. Germline lookup yields CDR1 SEHNR and CDR2 FQNEAQ (reference sequence). The CDR3 has 14 residues. The V segment lost 8 bases and the J segment 7 bases; nucleotides outside the gene matches: 7. The CDR3 is CASLKGLAANEQFF. The CDR3 nucleotides read TGTGCCAGCTTAAAGGGACTAGCGGCGAATGAGCAGTTCTTC.

The CDR3 nucleotides read TGTGCCAGCAGCCCCTATGTGGGGGACAGCTCCTACAATGAGCAGTTCTTC. Its translation: CASSPYVGDSSYNEQFF. The chain recombines TRBV7-8 with TRBJ2-1; 7 positions match TRBD1. CDR1 SGHVS and CDR2 FQNEAQ come from the germline V gene. J lost 0 bases, V lost 5 bases, and 10 bases had no gene match. CDR3 length equals 17 residues.

The rearrangement uses TRBV5-6 and TRBJ2-3; 7 bases are shared with TRBD2. Germline trimming cut 1 base from V and 1 base from J; bases unmatched to any gene: 3. Germline V lookup: CDR1 SGHDT, CDR2 YYEEEE. The CDR3 has 15 residues. The CDR3 spells CASSLRLAGTDTQYF. CDR3 bases: TGTGCCAGCAGCTTGCGGCTAGCGGGCACAGATACGCAGTATTTT.

The rearrangement links TRBV11-1 to TRBJ1-1; D ambiguous. Trimming cost V 6 bases and J 6 bases, with 11 bases left between them. Per germline, CDR1 SGHAT and CDR2 FQDESV (reference sequence). The CDR3 contains 12 residues. The CDR3 spells CASSGKTPEAFF. The DNA of the CDR3 is TGTGCCAGCAGTGGAAAAACCCCTGAAGCTTTCTTT. Using reference TRBV11-1 and TRBJ1-1 for the parts outside the CDR3, the full variable domain is EAEVAQSPRYKITEKSQAVAFWCDPISGHATLYWYRQILGQGPELLVQFQDESVVDDSQLPKDRFSAERLKGVDSTLKIQPAELGDSAMYLCASSGKTPEAFFGQGTRLTVV.

The chain employs TRBV5-1 and TRBJ2-1, with D perhaps TRBD1 (8 bases). Germline V CDR1 and CDR2: SGHRS, YFSETQ. There are 15 residues in the CDR3. Trimming removed 6 bases from V and 1 base from J, with 14 bases in between. The CDR3: CASTEQGGSYNEQFF. CDR3 sequence (DNA): TGCGCCAGCACGGAACAGGGGGGGTCCTACAATGAGCAGTTCTTC.

The rearrangement joins TRBV25-1 to TRBJ1-5; D unresolved. This CDR3 spans 15 amino acids. V lost 1 base and J 4 bases, leaving 11 bases between the germline ends. Per germline, CDR1 MGHDK and CDR2 SYGVNS. CDR3 sequence: CASSELSGFNQPQHF. CDR3 bases: TGTGCCAGCAGTGAATTATCGGGATTTAATCAGCCCCAGCATTTT.